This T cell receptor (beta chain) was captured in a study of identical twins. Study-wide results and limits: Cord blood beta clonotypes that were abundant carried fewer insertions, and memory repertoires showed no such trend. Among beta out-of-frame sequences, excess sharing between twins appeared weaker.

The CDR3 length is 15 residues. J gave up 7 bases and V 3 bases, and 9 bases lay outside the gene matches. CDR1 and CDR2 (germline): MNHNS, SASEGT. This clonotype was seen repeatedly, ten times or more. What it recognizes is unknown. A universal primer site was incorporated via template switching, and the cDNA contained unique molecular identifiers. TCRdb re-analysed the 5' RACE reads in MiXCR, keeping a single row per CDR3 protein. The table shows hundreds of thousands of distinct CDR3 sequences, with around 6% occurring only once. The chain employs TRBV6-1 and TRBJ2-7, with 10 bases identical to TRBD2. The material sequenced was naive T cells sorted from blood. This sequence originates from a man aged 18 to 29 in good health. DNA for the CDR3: TGTGCCAGCAGTGAGTTGGCTAGCGGGAGAGGTGAGCAGTACTTC. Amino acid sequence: CASSELASGRGEQYF.